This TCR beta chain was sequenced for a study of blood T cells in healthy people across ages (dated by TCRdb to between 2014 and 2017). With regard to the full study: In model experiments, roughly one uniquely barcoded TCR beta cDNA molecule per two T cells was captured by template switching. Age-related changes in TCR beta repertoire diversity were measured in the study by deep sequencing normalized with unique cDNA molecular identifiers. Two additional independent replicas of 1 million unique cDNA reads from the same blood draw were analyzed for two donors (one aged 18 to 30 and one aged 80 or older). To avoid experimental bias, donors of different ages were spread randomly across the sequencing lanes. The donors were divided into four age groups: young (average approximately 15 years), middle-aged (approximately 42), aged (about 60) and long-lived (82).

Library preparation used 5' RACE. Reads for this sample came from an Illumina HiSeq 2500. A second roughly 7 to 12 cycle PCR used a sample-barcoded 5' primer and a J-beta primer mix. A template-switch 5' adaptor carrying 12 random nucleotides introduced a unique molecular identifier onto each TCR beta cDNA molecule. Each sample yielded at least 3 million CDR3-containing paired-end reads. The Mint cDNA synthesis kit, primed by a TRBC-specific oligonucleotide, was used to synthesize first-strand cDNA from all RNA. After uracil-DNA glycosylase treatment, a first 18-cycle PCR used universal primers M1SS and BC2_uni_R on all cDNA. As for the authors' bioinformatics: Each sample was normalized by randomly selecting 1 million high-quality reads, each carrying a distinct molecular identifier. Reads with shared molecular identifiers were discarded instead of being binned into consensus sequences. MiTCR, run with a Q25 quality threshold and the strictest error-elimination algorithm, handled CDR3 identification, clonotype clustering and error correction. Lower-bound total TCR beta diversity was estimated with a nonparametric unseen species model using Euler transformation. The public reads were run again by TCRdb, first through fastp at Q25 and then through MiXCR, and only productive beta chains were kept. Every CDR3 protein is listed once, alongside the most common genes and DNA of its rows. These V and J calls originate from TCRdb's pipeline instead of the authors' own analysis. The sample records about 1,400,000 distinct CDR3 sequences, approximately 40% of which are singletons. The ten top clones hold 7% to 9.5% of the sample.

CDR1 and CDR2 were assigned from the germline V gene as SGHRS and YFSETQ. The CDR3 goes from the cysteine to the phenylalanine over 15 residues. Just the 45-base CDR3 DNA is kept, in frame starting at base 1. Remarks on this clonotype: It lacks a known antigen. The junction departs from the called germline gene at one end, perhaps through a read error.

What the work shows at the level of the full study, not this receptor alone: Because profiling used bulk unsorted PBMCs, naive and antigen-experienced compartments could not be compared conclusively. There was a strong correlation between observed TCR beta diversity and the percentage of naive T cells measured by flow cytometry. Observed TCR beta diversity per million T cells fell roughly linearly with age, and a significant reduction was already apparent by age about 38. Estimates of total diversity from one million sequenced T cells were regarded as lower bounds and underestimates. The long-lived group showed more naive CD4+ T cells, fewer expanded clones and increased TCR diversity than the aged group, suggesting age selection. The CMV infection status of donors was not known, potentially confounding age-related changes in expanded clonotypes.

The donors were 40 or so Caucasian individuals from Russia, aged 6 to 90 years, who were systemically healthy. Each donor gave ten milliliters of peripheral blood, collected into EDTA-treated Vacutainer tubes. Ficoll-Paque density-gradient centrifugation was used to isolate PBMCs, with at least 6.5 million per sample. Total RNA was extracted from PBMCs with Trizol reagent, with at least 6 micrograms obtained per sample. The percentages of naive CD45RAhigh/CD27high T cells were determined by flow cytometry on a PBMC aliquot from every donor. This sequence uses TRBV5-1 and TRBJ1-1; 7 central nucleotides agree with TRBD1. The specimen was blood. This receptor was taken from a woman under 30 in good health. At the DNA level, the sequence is TGCGTCAGCAGCTTCGTGGGACAGAGTAAAACTGAAGCTTTCTTT. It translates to CVSSFVGQSKTEAFF.